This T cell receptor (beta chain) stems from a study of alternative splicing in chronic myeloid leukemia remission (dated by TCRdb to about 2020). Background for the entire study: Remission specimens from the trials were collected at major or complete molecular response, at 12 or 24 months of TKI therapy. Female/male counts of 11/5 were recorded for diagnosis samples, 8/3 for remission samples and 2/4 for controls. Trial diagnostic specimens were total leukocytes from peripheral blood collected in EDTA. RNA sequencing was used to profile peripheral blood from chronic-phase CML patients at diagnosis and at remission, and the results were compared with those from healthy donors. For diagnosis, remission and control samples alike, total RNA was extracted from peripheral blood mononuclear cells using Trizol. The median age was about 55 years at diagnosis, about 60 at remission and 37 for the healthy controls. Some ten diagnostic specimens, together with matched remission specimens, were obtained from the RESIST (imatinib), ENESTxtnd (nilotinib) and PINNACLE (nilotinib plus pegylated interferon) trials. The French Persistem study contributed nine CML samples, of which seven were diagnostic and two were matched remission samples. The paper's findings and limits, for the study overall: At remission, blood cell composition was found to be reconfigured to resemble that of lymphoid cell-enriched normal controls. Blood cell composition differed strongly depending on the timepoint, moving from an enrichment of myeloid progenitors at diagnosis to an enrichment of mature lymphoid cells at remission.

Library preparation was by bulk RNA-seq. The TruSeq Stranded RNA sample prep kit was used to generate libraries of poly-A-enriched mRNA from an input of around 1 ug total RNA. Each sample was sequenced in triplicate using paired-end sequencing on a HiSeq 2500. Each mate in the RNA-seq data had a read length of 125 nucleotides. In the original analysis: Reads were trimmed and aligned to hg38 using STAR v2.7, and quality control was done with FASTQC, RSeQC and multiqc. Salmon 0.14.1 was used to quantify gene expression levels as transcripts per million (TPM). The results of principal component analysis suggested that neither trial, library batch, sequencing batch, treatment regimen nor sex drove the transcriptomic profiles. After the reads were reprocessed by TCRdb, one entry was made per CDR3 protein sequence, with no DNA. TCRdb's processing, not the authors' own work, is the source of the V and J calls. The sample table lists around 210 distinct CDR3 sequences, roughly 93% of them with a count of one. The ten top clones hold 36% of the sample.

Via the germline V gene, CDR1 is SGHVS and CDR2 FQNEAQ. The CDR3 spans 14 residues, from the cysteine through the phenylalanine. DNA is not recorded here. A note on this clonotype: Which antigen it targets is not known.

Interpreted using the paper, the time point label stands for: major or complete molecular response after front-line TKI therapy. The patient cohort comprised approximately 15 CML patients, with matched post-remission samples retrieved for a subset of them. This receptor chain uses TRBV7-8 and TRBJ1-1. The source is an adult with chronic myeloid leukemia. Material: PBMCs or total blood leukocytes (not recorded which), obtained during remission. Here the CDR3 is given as CASSLGQLTTEAFF.